This T cell receptor beta chain was observed in a study of OX40 agonist ivuxolimab in advanced cancers. This clone was seen once. There are 17 residues in the CDR3. The germline CDR1 and CDR2 sequences are SEHNR and FQNEAQ (reference sequence). J gave up 3 bases and V 5 bases, and 10 bases lay outside the gene matches. Using immunoSEQ multiplex PCR, the repertoire was profiled, and TCRdb retains in-frame clones only, with some absent. The table shows about 17,000 clones, with more than 85% occurring only once. The J gene is TRBJ1-4, the V gene TRBV7-9; 9 nucleotides line up with TRBD1. The sequence derives from an adult with an advanced solid tumor such as melanoma, head and neck, liver or kidney cancer. The sequences come from CD4+ or CD8+ T cells sorted from blood, collected in a trial of the OX40 agonist ivuxolimab. CDR3 DNA: TGTGCCAGCAGCCTAACCGGGACAGGGAGGGCTAATGAAAAACTGTTTTTT. Protein sequence: CASSLTGTGRANEKLFF.